Below are 15 T cell receptor beta chains sequenced from a single sample in a study of T cells in Graves' hyperthyroidism and ophthalmopathy. Template material for amplifying TCR beta CDR3 regions consisted of RNA transcripts. A first-round RT-PCR of the TCR CDR3 used the HTBI primer set. MiXCR, applied by TCRdb to the multiplex PCR reads, yields one record per CDR3 protein. Counted here are 400,000 to 550,000 distinct CDR3 sequences, approximately 24% occurring once; the ten biggest clones make up around 10%. The sequenced material came from blood. All receptors derive from a young woman with Graves' ophthalmopathy.

This clonotype was observed a single time. The chain employs TRBV7-3 and TRBJ2-7, with D perhaps matching TRBD1 (6 bases). V lost 0 bases to trimming and J lost 3 bases, with 12 bases between them. The V gene's germline CDR1 is SGHTA and CDR2 FQGTGA. The CDR3 extends over 15 amino acids. The CDR3 spells CASSLTGQRDYEQYF. CDR3 in DNA: TGTGCCAGCAGCTTAACGGGACAAAGGGACTACGAGCAGTACTTC.

The genes are TRBV19 and TRBJ1-3; D not resolved. The CDR3 length is 15 residues. Trimming shortened V by 5 bases and J by 0 bases, and 11 bases separated the two germline ends. Germline values: CDR1 LNHDA, CDR2 SQIVND (reference sequence). The CDR3: CASSEDGNSGNTIYF. The CDR3 DNA reads as TGTGCCAGTAGTGAAGACGGAAACTCTGGAAACACCATATATTTT.

This chain joins TRBV6-1 and TRBJ2-7; TRBD2 aligns across 8 bases. This CDR3 is 13 amino acids long. Germline V gene data show CDR1 as MNHNS and CDR2 as SASEGT. The V and J ends lost 5 bases and 4 bases, in that order; junction bases with no gene match: 4. DNA for the CDR3: TGTGCCAGCAGTCGGGGGGGCCATTACGAGCAGTACTTC. Its protein is CASSRGGHYEQYF.

The genes are TRBV5-1 and TRBJ2-5; TRBD2 might be the D (6 bases). CDR3 length: 15 amino acids. Between the trimmed V and J ends, which lost 2 bases and 5 bases, there was a span of 16 bases. Germline CDR1 SGHRS, CDR2 YFSETQ. This CDR3 is CASSLLASGGETQYF. In nucleotides, the CDR3 is TGCGCCAGCAGCTTACTAGCTTCCGGAGGGGAGACCCAGTACTTC. Drawing the rest from reference TRBV5-1 and TRBJ2-5, the complete variable domain is KAGVTQTPRYLIKTRGQQVTLSCSPISGHRSVSWYQQTPGQGLQFLFEYFSETQRNKGNFPGRFSGRQFSNSRSEMNVSTLELGDSALYLCASSLLASGGETQYFGPGTRLLVL.

Worth noting for this clonotype: Possible read error: a much larger clone is one base away. The V and J genes are TRBV18 and TRBJ1-1, with D tentatively TRBD1 (6 bases). The CDR3 length is 13 residues. The V gene's germline CDR1 is KGHSH and CDR2 LQKENI. V lost 2 bases, J lost 12 bases, and 16 bases lay in between. The CDR3 nucleotides read TGTGCCAGCTCACCAGGGGGCGAGGTCAGACCTTTCTTT. Amino acid sequence: CASSPGGEVRPFF.

About this clonotype: A junction boundary mismatches the germline segment, possibly from a read error. This chain joins TRBV12-3 or TRBV12-4 and TRBJ1-1; 7 bases match TRBD1. The CDR3 has 13 residues. The CDR3 spells CASRRGQLFGASF. Written as DNA, the CDR3 is TGTGCCAGCAGGAGGGGGCAACTATTCGGGGCTTCCTTT.

In this sample, this clonotype turned up many times. This chain connects TRBV9 to TRBJ1-1; the match to TRBD1 covers 7 bases. This CDR3 contains 14 residues. Germline V gene data show CDR1 as SGDLS and CDR2 as YYNGEE. Germline trimming cut 4 bases from V and 1 base from J; bases unmatched to any gene: 4. CDR3 loop: CASSPRQGNTEAFF. The DNA for the CDR3 is TGTGCCAGCAGCCCAAGACAGGGGAACACTGAAGCTTTCTTT.

This clonotype was observed many times. This chain links TRBV2 with TRBJ1-5; D uncertain. Looked up from germline, CDR1 is SNHLY and CDR2 is FYNNEI. V was pared by 1 base and J by 6 bases, with 10 bases between. This CDR3 region has 14 residues. The CDR3 nucleotides read TGTGCCAGCAGTGAAGGGATGACCTCTCAGCCCCAGCATTTT. The encoded protein is CASSEGMTSQPQHF.

The V and J genes are TRBV19 and TRBJ1-1, with D possibly TRBD1 on 6 matching bases. The CDR3 contains 14 residues. Trimming shortened V by 7 bases and J by 5 bases, and 17 bases separated the two germline ends. CDR1 LNHDA and CDR2 SQIVND come from the germline V gene (reference sequence). In nucleotides, the CDR3 is TGTGCCAGTAACCTGCGAGGGGGGAAGACTGAAGCTTTCTTT. Its protein product is CASNLRGGKTEAFF. The full variable domain, completed using reference TRBV19 and TRBJ1-1, is DGGITQSPKYLFRKEGQNVTLSCEQNLNHDAMYWYRQDPGQGLRLIYYSQIVNDFQKGDIAEGYSVSREKKESFPLTVTSAQKNPTAFYLCASNLRGGKTEAFFGQGTRLTVV.

Points on this clonotype: The junction does not match germline at one end; this may be a read error. The V call is TRBV27, the J call TRBJ1-1; no definite D call. This CDR3 has 13 amino acids. Germline CDR1 is MNHEY and CDR2 is SMNVEV (reference sequence). The CDR3 reads CASRRVGFTDAFF. The CDR3 region has the DNA TGTGCCAGCAGACGGGTCGGTTTCACTGATGCTTTCTTT.

This clonotype was detected many times. CDR3 amino acids: CASSMVPPEAFF. The CDR3 nucleotides read TGTGCCAGCAGCATGGTCCCCCCAGAAGCTTTCTTT. The rearrangement joins TRBV7-9 to TRBJ1-1; no clear D. Trimming removed 5 bases at V and 8 bases at J, with 12 bases between. This CDR3 region has 12 residues. The germline V gene encodes CDR1 SEHNR and CDR2 FQNEAQ (reference sequence).

This rearrangement joins TRBV18 to TRBJ1-1; D unclear. V was cut by 8 bases and J by 3 bases, with 19 bases left in between. Germline V CDR1 and CDR2: KGHSH, LQKENI. CDR3 size: 15 residues. The CDR3, as DNA: TGTGCCAGCAGCCTTCCCTCCAGAGGGCACACTGAAGCTTTCTTT. Amino acid sequence: CASSLPSRGHTEAFF.

This clonotype was counted many times. The chain couples TRBV3-1 to TRBJ2-5; D is perhaps TRBD1 (5 bases). The germline V and J ends were trimmed by 3 bases and 2 bases, with 16 bases remaining between them. This CDR3 is built from 16 residues. CDR1 is LGHDT, CDR2 YNNKEL, per germline (reference sequence). CDR3 in amino acids: CASSQLPTTEQETQYF. CDR3 sequence (DNA): TGTGCCAGCAGCCAGCTCCCTACGACAGAGCAAGAGACCCAGTACTTC.

This clonotype was seen more than once but under ten times. This sequence joins TRBV30 and TRBJ2-3; no clear D. V was clipped by 5 bases and J by 5 bases, with 14 bases between them. Germline V gene sequence: CDR1 GTSNPN, CDR2 SVGIG (reference sequence). This CDR3 has 13 residues. Written as DNA, the CDR3 is TGTGCCTGGTCTGTCGGGCTAGGAGATACGCAGTATTTT. Translated, it gives CAWSVGLGDTQYF. The full variable domain, completed using reference TRBV30 and TRBJ2-3, is SQTIHQWPATLVQPVGSPLSLECTVEGTSNPNLYWYRQAAGRGLQLLFYSVGIGQISSEVPQNLSASRPQDRQFILSSKKLLLSDSGFYLCAWSVGLGDTQYFGPGTRLTVL.

This clonotype showed up just a few times. The rearrangement joins TRBV2 to TRBJ2-7, with 12 bases matching TRBD2. After removal of 7 bases from V and 7 bases from J, the junction contained 8 bases not matched to a gene. This CDR3 is 14 amino acids long. Germline values: CDR1 SNHLY, CDR2 FYNNEI. The CDR3, as DNA: TGTGCCAGCATTCGACTAGCGGGAGACGGAGAGCAGTACTTC. This gives the protein CASIRLAGDGEQYF.